This TCR beta chain was sequenced during a study of T cell repertoires in cytomegalovirus infection (dated by TCRdb to about 2019). Broadly, across the study: Because public TCR beta signatures pointed to carriage of CMV infection together with the matching HLA type, the HLA type of each donor mattered for the analysis. What the authors observed across the whole study: The ex vivo response was dominated by HLA-C-restricted CMV-specific TCR beta clonotypes, and the single most frequent clonotype in two of eight donors was supplied by these HLA-C-restricted clonotypes. Cumulative frequency of public TCR beta family members discriminated carriers of CMV infection plus the relevant HLA type in this cohort and an independent approximately 370-donor cohort.

This clonotype was recorded at least ten times. It lacks a known antigen. Base quality data are lacking; no much larger clone is found one base away. The listed sequencing device is Illumina HiSeq 1500. TCRdb ran its own pipeline on the public reads, namely fastp trimming at Q25 and MiXCR clone calling, and kept in-frame beta chains. Every entry covers one CDR3 protein and lists the most common genes and DNA from its rows. The sample table lists 200,000 to 250,000 distinct CDR3 sequences, 10% to 15% of them with a count of one. In total, the top ten clones hold 1.6% of the sample. Looking up the germline V gene yields CDR1 MDHEN and CDR2 SYDVKM. From V the trimming removes 8 bases and from J it removes 0 bases, while the gene matches leave 13 bases of the junction unaccounted for. The CDR3 runs 17 amino acids, cysteine and phenylalanine included. The only DNA kept is the CDR3, 51 bases in frame from the first base.

Sequenced sample: PBMCs. The V gene is TRBV28 and the J gene is TRBJ1-5; 7 bases in between match TRBD1. The receptor was derived from a human donor in good health (CMV status not recorded). Some clones in this sample may be carry-over from other donors' samples. The DNA sequence reads TGTGCCAGCTCGTGGGACAGTTTTTTAGATAGCAATCAGCCCCAGCATTTT. It specifies CASSWDSFLDSNQPQHF.